A selection of T cell receptor beta chains follows, all from one sample in a study of blood T cells in healthy people across ages. TCRdb itself ran the 5' RACE reads through MiXCR, one entry per CDR3 protein. This table has 750,000 to 1,000,000 distinct CDR3 sequences, 25% to 35% appearing once. This sample also appeared in a second study, on T cells of mothers and their children.

Specimen: blood. Receptor source: a woman aged 35 to 49 in good health. The CDR3 runs from the conserved cysteine through the conserved F or W. Fields, in order: D gene, V gene, J gene, clone size, CDR3 DNA, CDR3 protein. The D gene is left open where the match is weak. Not all rows give a size; the values are once, few, many and, for expanded clones, a class.

>-|TRBV29-1|TRBJ2-7|many
TGCAGCGTTGAAGTTCCCCCCTACGAGCAGTACTTC
CSVEVPPYEQYF
>-|TRBV30|TRBJ1-1|few
TGTGCCTGGAGTGTACAGACTGAAGCTTTCTTT
CAWSVQTEAFF
>TRBD2|TRBV7-2|TRBJ2-5|few
TGTGCCAGCAGCTTAGTGAGGCGGGGGGGCCGGGAGACCCAGTACTTC
CASSLVRRGGRETQYF
>-|TRBV6-5|TRBJ2-3|-
TGTGCCAGCAGCTACGGCGGGGCAATCACAGATACGCAGTATTTT
CASSYGGAITDTQYF
>TRBD1|TRBV6-1|TRBJ2-1|few
TGTGCCAGCAGTTCGACAGGGATTTCGGGAAATGAGCAGTTCTTC
CASSSTGISGNEQFF
>-|TRBV6-1|TRBJ2-6|few
TGTGCCAGCAGTGAAGAGGATGGGGTCGGGGCCAACGTCCTGACTTTC
CASSEEDGVGANVLTF
>TRBD1|TRBV20-1|TRBJ1-2|few
TGCAGTGCACTCGACAGGGGGTTTAACTATGGCTACACCTTC
CSALDRGFNYGYTF
>-|TRBV6-2/TRBV6-3|TRBJ1-2|-
TGTGCCAGCAGACGCACTGCAGTCTATGGCTACACCTTC
CASRRTAVYGYTF
>-|TRBV4-1|TRBJ2-3|-
TGCGCCAGCAGCCAAGAGCGCAAGGATACGCAGTATTTT
CASSQERKDTQYF
>TRBD1|TRBV7-2|TRBJ1-2|few
TGTGCCAGCAGCTTTGGGGTTGACAGGGGGAGATTTGGCTACACCTTC
CASSFGVDRGRFGYTF
>-|TRBV19|TRBJ1-2|few
TGTGCCATCTCGTCCGGGGACACCCTGCAGTCTAACTATGGCTACACCTTC
CAISSGDTLQSNYGYTF
>-|TRBV4-1|TRBJ2-3|many
TGCGCTGCGGGCCAGGGGCCCGCAGATACGCAGTATTTT
CAAGQGPADTQYF
>TRBD2|TRBV6-1|TRBJ2-2|once
TGTGCCGCCGGGGAGCGGGGGGTGAACACCGGGGAGCTGTTTTTT
CAAGERGVNTGELFF
>-|TRBV12-3/TRBV12-4|TRBJ1-2|many
TGTGCCAGCAGTTTAGTCGAAACAGGGAATGGCTACACCTTC
CASSLVETGNGYTF
>TRBD2|TRBV9|TRBJ2-7|many
TGTGCCAGCAGCGCTACTAGCGGGTACTACGAGCAGTACTTC
CASSATSGYYEQYF
>-|TRBV5-1|TRBJ1-1|once
TGCGCCAGCAGCTACCTGGCCGGGACTAGGGGGACTGAAGCTTTCTTT
CASSYLAGTRGTEAFF
>TRBD2|TRBV19|TRBJ2-1|few
TGTGCCAGTAGTCACCCAGGCGGGGGCTCCTACAATGAGCAGTTCTTC
CASSHPGGGSYNEQFF
>-|TRBV5-1|TRBJ1-2|-
TGCGCCAGCAGCTTCCCCCGGGGAGAAATTAACTATGGCTACACCTTC
CASSFPRGEINYGYTF
>-|TRBV27|TRBJ1-6|-
TGTACCAGCAGTTTATCAAATTCGGGTGCTCGTTCACCCCTCCACTTT
CTSSLSNSGARSPLHF
>TRBD2|TRBV6-6|TRBJ2-4|-
TGTGCCAGCAGTTATGGCGGGGGGCGCGGAGCCAAAAACATTCAGTACTTC
CASSYGGGRGAKNIQYF
>TRBD1|TRBV12-3/TRBV12-4|TRBJ1-5|many
TGTGCCAGCAGTAGCGGCGGGACAGGGAATCAGCCCCAGCATTTT
CASSSGGTGNQPQHF
>TRBD1|TRBV20-1|TRBJ1-6|-
TGCAGTGCTCGGACAGGAGGGAATTCACCCCTCCACTTT
CSARTGGNSPLHF
>-|TRBV5-6|TRBJ2-7|many
TGTGCCAGCAGCTTCGCCCAGGGACCCTACGAGCAGTACTTC
CASSFAQGPYEQYF
>TRBD2|TRBV5-5|TRBJ2-2|-
TGTGCCAGCAGCCCTGGCGTTAGCGGGGGAGTTAAAAACACCGGGGAGCTGTTTTTT
CASSPGVSGGVKNTGELFF
>-|TRBV12-3/TRBV12-4|TRBJ2-3|-
TGTGCCAGCAGCGAAACAGGGACTAGCACAGATACGCAGTATTTT
CASSETGTSTDTQYF
>-|TRBV29-1|TRBJ2-4|few
TGCAGCGTTGAGCGTACTAGCAGCAATGAGCAGTACTTC
CSVERTSSNEQYF
>-|TRBV28|TRBJ1-5|few
TGTGCCAGCAGTTTCCGGGGGCTACTTAGCAATCAGCCCCAGCATTTT
CASSFRGLLSNQPQHF
>TRBD2|TRBV5-1|TRBJ2-3|-
TGCGCCAGCAACCAGGGTAGGGACTACACAGATACGCAGTATTTT
CASNQGRDYTDTQYF
>TRBD1|TRBV4-1|TRBJ2-7|-
TGCGCCAGCAGCCAACCGTCCGCCAGGGGGCTCGAGCAGTACTTC
CASSQPSARGLEQYF
>-|TRBV9|TRBJ2-7|few
TGTGCCAGCAGCGTAGGCCCCAGAAACTCCTACGAGCAGTACTTC
CASSVGPRNSYEQYF
>TRBD1|TRBV12-3/TRBV12-4|TRBJ2-1|-
TGTGCCAGCTTCCACCGGGACAGGGTTAACAATGAGCAGTTCTTC
CASFHRDRVNNEQFF
>-|TRBV28|TRBJ2-1|-
TGTGCCAGCAGTTTACTAGCTTCTAATGAGCAGTTCTTC
CASSLLASNEQFF
>TRBD1|TRBV4-1|TRBJ1-1|many
TGCGCCAGCAGCCCCATCCGAGAGAGACAGGGGAGCAGCGCCACTGAAGCTTTCTTT
CASSPIRERQGSSATEAFF
>-|TRBV28|TRBJ1-1|few
TGTGCCAGCAGTGGGGCGGCTGAAGCTTTCTTT
CASSGAAEAFF
>-|TRBV3-1|TRBJ1-2|few
TGTGCCAGCAGCCAAACAACAGGCAACTATGGCTACACCTTC
CASSQTTGNYGYTF
>TRBD2|TRBV4-3|TRBJ2-7|few
TGCGCCAGCAGCCAAGATCAGGCTAGCGGACGCTACGAGCAGTACTTC
CASSQDQASGRYEQYF
>-|TRBV4-1|TRBJ2-7|-
TGCGCCAGCAGCCAAGAATCTATGAGCTCCTACGAGCAGTACTTC
CASSQESMSSYEQYF
>-|TRBV6-6|TRBJ2-1|many
TGTGCCAGCAGTTATGGGCAGGGGTACAATGAGCAGTTCTTC
CASSYGQGYNEQFF
>TRBD1|TRBV6-2/TRBV6-3|TRBJ2-7|-
TGTACCAGCGAACCGTCGGTGGACAGGGGCTACGAGCAGTACTTC
CTSEPSVDRGYEQYF
>-|TRBV9|TRBJ2-1|few
TGTGCCAGCAGCGTAGGAGTGGGGGCCTACAATGAGCAGTTCTTC
CASSVGVGAYNEQFF
>TRBD1|TRBV7-6|TRBJ2-7|many
TGTGCCAGCAGCCCGTGGACAGGGGGGGAGGCCGAGCAGTACTTC
CASSPWTGGEAEQYF
>-|TRBV7-2|TRBJ1-6|-
TGTGCCAGCAGCTTAGCCTATAATTCACCCCTCCACTTT
CASSLAYNSPLHF
>-|TRBV20-1|TRBJ1-2|few
TGCAGTGCTAGAGGCCAAGACCCGGCTGGCTATGGCTACACCTTC
CSARGQDPAGYGYTF
>TRBD2|TRBV4-2|TRBJ2-5|many
TGTGCCAGCAGCCAAGATTGGCGGGGGGGCCGGGAGACCCAGTACTTC
CASSQDWRGGRETQYF
>TRBD2|TRBV28|TRBJ2-1|few
TGTGCCAGCACACCCGCGGGGGGACGACACAATGAGCAGTTCTTC
CASTPAGGRHNEQFF
>-|TRBV4-3|TRBJ2-5|many
TGCGCCAGCAGCCAAGATCCGAGGGCCCAGGAGACCCAGTACTTC
CASSQDPRAQETQYF
>TRBD1|TRBV7-9|TRBJ1-4|many
TGTGCCAGCAGCTCGAGACAGGGGTCGGGCGAAAAACTGTTTTTT
CASSSRQGSGEKLFF
>TRBD1|TRBV7-8|TRBJ2-7|few
TGTGCCAGCAGCTTAGGCACCGGGACAGGCCCCTACGAGCAGTACTTC
CASSLGTGTGPYEQYF
>-|TRBV29-1|TRBJ2-3|-
TGCAGCGTTGCGACAGCTAGCACAGATACGCAGTATTTT
CSVATASTDTQYF
>TRBD1|TRBV9|TRBJ2-7|many
TGTGCCAGCAGCGACCGGACAGGGGTGAGCGAGCAGTACTTC
CASSDRTGVSEQYF
>TRBD2|TRBV7-6|TRBJ2-1|many
TGTGCCAGCAGCTTAGCGTCAGGGAGGGTTGAGCAGTTCTTC
CASSLASGRVEQFF
>TRBD2|TRBV12-3/TRBV12-4|TRBJ2-3|-
TGTGCCAGCAGTTCCCGGGCTAGCGGGGGCTCGAAGAGGAATACGCAGTATTTT
CASSSRASGGSKRNTQYF